The 23 T cell receptor beta chains given below trace back to one sample, sequenced in a study of blood T cell repertoires in COVID-19. Data came from immunoSEQ multiplex PCR; TCRdb stores just in-frame clones and leaves some out. Among 200,000 to 250,000 clones listed, approximately 81% were seen once. Sequenced input: peripheral blood. These receptors were taken from a woman aged 55-69 years who had recovered from COVID-19.

The chain combines TRBV9 with TRBJ2-7; 7 positions agree with TRBD2. J was trimmed by 0 bases and V by 0 bases; bases with no gene match: 6. Germline CDR1 SGDLS, CDR2 YYNGEE. The CDR3 length is 16 residues. The CDR3, as DNA: TGTGCCAGCAGCGTAGGGCAGGGCGGGGGCTCCTACGAGCAGTACTTC. Translation: CASSVGQGGGSYEQYF. The full variable domain, rest sourced from reference TRBV9 and TRBJ2-7, is DSGVTQTPKHLITATGQRVTLRCSPRSGDLSVYWYQQSLDQGLQFLIQYYNGEERAKGNILERFSAQQFPDLHSELNLSSLELGDSALYFCASSVGQGGGSYEQYFGPGTRLTVT.

This sequence joins TRBV30 and TRBJ2-1; 12 bases agree with TRBD2. After removal of 0 bases from V and 9 bases from J, the junction contained 6 bases not matched to a gene. CDR1 GTSNPN and CDR2 SVGIG come from the germline V gene (reference sequence). The CDR3 extends over 15 amino acids. This CDR3 reads CAWSVASGGAGEQFF. CDR3 bases: TGTGCCTGGAGTGTGGCTAGCGGGGGGGCCGGTGAGCAGTTCTTC.

V is TRBV30 and J is TRBJ1-2; TRBD1 might be the D (5 bases). This CDR3 has 10 residues. V lost 2 bases, J lost 12 bases, and 10 bases lay in between. Germline V gene sequence: CDR1 GTSNPN, CDR2 SVGIG (reference sequence). CDR3 sequence: CAWSNRLHTF. CDR3 DNA sequence: TGTGCCTGGAGTAACAGGCTCCACACCTTC.

The chain recombines TRBV18 with TRBJ1-3, with a tentative D call TRBD1 (5 bases). The CDR3 runs 13 residues. Germline values: CDR1 KGHSH, CDR2 LQKENI. The V end lost 3 bases, the J end lost 4 bases, and 7 bases lay between the germline ends. The DNA of the CDR3 is TGTGCCAGCTCACCGGGGCACGGAAACACCATATATTTT. Translation: CASSPGHGNTIYF.

The chain employs TRBV30 and TRBJ2-3, with D maybe TRBD2 (5 bases). V was clipped by 3 bases and J by 1 base, with 5 bases between them. CDR1 is GTSNPN and CDR2 is SVGIG in the germline V gene (reference sequence). The CDR3 has 12 residues. This CDR3 reads CAWREGTDTQYF. CDR3 in DNA: TGTGCCTGGAGGGAGGGCACAGATACGCAGTATTTT.

The chain links TRBV21-1 to TRBJ2-3; the DNA was not compared with TRBD1, the D call given in the table. TRBV21-1 is listed as a pseudogene. The CDR3 sequence is 14 residues long. The CDR3 sequence is CAWASRQYTDTQYF. CDR3 nucleotide sequence: TGTGCTTGGGCCAGTAGGCAGTACACAGATACGCAGTATTTT.

The V gene is TRBV15, the J gene TRBJ1-5, with 10 bases identical to TRBD1. Per the germline V gene, CDR1 is LNHNV and CDR2 is YYDKDF (reference sequence). The V and J ends lost 1 base and 6 bases, in that order; junction bases with no gene match: 3. The CDR3 length is 15 residues. CDR3 DNA: TGTGCCACCAGCAGAGCCGACAGGGGGCTTCAGCCCCAGCATTTT. Protein product: CATSRADRGLQPQHF.

This sequence joins TRBV4-3 and TRBJ2-7; TRBD1 matches at 7 bases. After removal of 0 bases from V and 0 bases from J, the junction contained 5 bases not matched to a gene. The CDR3 loop spans 16 amino acids. The germline V gene encodes CDR1 LGHNA and CDR2 YSLEER. CDR3 sequence: CASSQDRYRGSYEQYF. The CDR3 bases are TGCGCCAGCAGCCAAGATCGGTACAGGGGCTCCTACGAGCAGTACTTC.

CDR3 DNA sequence: TGTGCCAGCAGTTACTCGGGACAGCGCTACACCTTC. Protein product: CASSYSGQRYTF. The rearrangement joins TRBV6-6 to TRBJ1-2, with 7 bases identical to TRBD1. CDR1 is MNHNY and CDR2 is SVGAGI in the germline V gene (reference sequence). The length of the CDR3 is 12 residues. V lost 0 bases to trimming and J lost 9 bases; unmatched junction nucleotides: 1.

The chain employs TRBV30 and TRBJ1-3; the D is unclear. There are 13 residues in the CDR3. Trimming shortened V by 3 bases and J by 0 bases, and 6 bases separated the two germline ends. Looked up from germline, CDR1 is GTSNPN and CDR2 is SVGIG (reference sequence). The CDR3, as DNA: TGTGCCTGGAGCTATCACTCTGGAAACACCATATATTTT. This sequence encodes CAWSYHSGNTIYF.

The gene calls are TRBV6-5 and TRBJ1-5, with 7 bases that match TRBD1. The CDR3 consists of 15 residues. J lost 0 bases, V lost 4 bases, and 3 bases had no gene match. Germline V lookup: CDR1 MNHEY, CDR2 SVGAGI. The CDR3 nucleotides read TGTGCCAGCAGTTCGACAGGGCATAGCAATCAGCCCCAGCATTTT. Protein sequence: CASSSTGHSNQPQHF.

This clone came up a few times. The genes are TRBV19 and TRBJ2-6; a weak D match, TRBD2 (6 bases). Germline values: CDR1 LNHDA, CDR2 SQIVND (reference sequence). V was clipped by 4 bases and J by 0 bases, with 19 bases between them. The CDR3 length is 19 residues. DNA of the CDR3: TGTGCCAGTAGTAGAGGGGCGGGAAGGCTGCGCTCTGGGGCCAACGTCCTGACTTTC. This encodes CASSRGAGRLRSGANVLTF.

The J gene is TRBJ1-1, the V gene TRBV5-1; D might be TRBD1 (5 bases). CDR1 is SGHRS and CDR2 is YFSETQ in the germline V gene. Trimming shortened V by 2 bases and J by 3 bases, and 14 bases separated the two germline ends. The CDR3 sequence is 15 residues long. The chain's CDR3 is CASSFSGGVDTEAFF. CDR3 coding DNA: TGCGCCAGCAGCTTTAGCGGGGGGGTGGACACTGAAGCTTTCTTT.

The CDR3 loop is CASSPGTVSGYTF. The DNA of the CDR3 is TGTGCCAGTAGTCCAGGGACAGTATCCGGCTACACCTTC. This chain connects TRBV19 to TRBJ1-2; 7 bases fit TRBD1. The germline gives CDR1 LNHDA, CDR2 SQIVND (reference sequence). The CDR3 is 13 residues long. Germline trimming cut 5 bases from V and 8 bases from J; bases unmatched to any gene: 8.

The chain recombines TRBV18 with TRBJ2-5; 10 bases map to TRBD1. There are 14 residues in the CDR3. V was pared by 3 bases and J by 5 bases, with 3 bases of the junction left unmatched. Per the germline V gene, CDR1 is KGHSH and CDR2 is LQKENI. The CDR3 sequence is CASSPGTGVETQYF. CDR3 bases: TGTGCCAGCTCACCCGGGACAGGGGTGGAGACCCAGTACTTC.

This sequence joins TRBV30 and TRBJ2-1; 8 bases are shared with TRBD2. The CDR3 has 15 amino acids. V gave up 2 bases and J gave up 1 base; unmatched junction bases: 4. The germline V gene has CDR1 GTSNPN and CDR2 SVGIG (reference sequence). DNA of the CDR3: TGTGCCTGGAGTCCAGTAGCGGGGTCCTACAATGAGCAGTTCTTC. Encoded protein: CAWSPVAGSYNEQFF.

The V gene is TRBV28, the J gene TRBJ1-4; possibly TRBD1 for D (5 bases). The V gene's germline CDR1 is MDHEN and CDR2 SYDVKM. The CDR3 totals 17 residues. The V end lost 4 bases, the J end lost 0 bases, and 15 bases lay between the germline ends. CDR3 DNA sequence: TGTGCCAGCAGTTCCGACAGCCTTCGTCCAACTAATGAAAAACTGTTTTTT. It codes for CASSSDSLRPTNEKLFF.

As concerns this clone: This may be a read error: a much more frequent sequence differs by one nucleotide. Different DNA sequences within this sample yield the same CDR3. The CDR3 DNA is TGTGCCAGCAGCCTACAAGAGACCCAGTACTTC. It encodes CASSLQETQYF. The chain couples TRBV12-3 or TRBV12-4 to TRBJ2-5; D gene ambiguous. V gave up 6 bases and J gave up 2 bases, with 4 bases separating them. This CDR3 region has 11 residues.

The rearrangement uses TRBV27 and TRBJ2-2; D might be TRBD2 (5 bases). There are 14 residues in the CDR3. Trimming shortened V by 2 bases and J by 9 bases, and 13 bases separated the two germline ends. CDR1 is MNHEY, CDR2 SMNVEV, per germline (reference sequence). DNA for the CDR3: TGTGCCAGCAGTTTAATCGGGATAACTCGGGAGCTGTTTTTT. This translates into CASSLIGITRELFF.

The chain uses TRBV4-2 and TRBJ2-3, with TRBD1 identical over 7 bases. V gave up 5 bases and J gave up 0 bases; unmatched junction bases: 5. Germline V CDR1 and CDR2: LGHNA, YNFKEQ. This CDR3 contains 15 residues. In DNA, the CDR3 is TGTGCCAGCAGCTTACAGGGGTCTAGCACAGATACGCAGTATTTT. Its translation is CASSLQGSSTDTQYF.

CDR3 nucleotides: TGTGCCACCCTATCTAGCGGGGGGACTCAAGAGACCCAGTACTTC. This codes for CATLSSGGTQETQYF. This chain connects TRBV27 to TRBJ2-5; TRBD2 matches at 11 bases. The V and J ends lost 10 bases and 2 bases, in that order; junction bases with no gene match: 9. Germline CDR1 MNHEY, CDR2 SMNVEV (reference sequence). This CDR3 comprises 15 residues.

The chain carries TRBV19 and TRBJ2-7; tentatively, D is TRBD2 (5 bases). Germline-derived CDR1 and CDR2 are LNHDA and SQIVND (reference sequence). V was pared by 5 bases and J by 1 base, with 12 bases between. The length of the CDR3 is 14 residues. CDR3 in amino acids: CASSQPGKSYEQYF. The CDR3 nucleotides are TGTGCCAGTAGTCAACCCGGGAAATCCTACGAGCAGTACTTC.

The chain is built from TRBV3-1 (or the pseudogene TRBV3-2) and TRBJ2-7; 9 positions match TRBD2. The CDR3 is 16 amino acids. CDR1 is LGHDT and CDR2 is YNNKEL in the germline V gene (reference sequence). Germline trimming cut 1 base from V and 5 bases from J; bases unmatched to any gene: 9. The CDR3 DNA sequence: TGTGCCAGCAGCCAAGGCCTGCTAGCGGGGAGAAACGAGCAGTACTTC. Translated, it gives CASSQGLLAGRNEQYF.